These T cell receptor beta chains were read from a single sample in a study of CD8 T cells in Susac syndrome. TCRdb called the immunoSEQ multiplex PCR reads again in MiXCR, with one record for every CDR3 protein. In the table there are 150,000 or so distinct CDR3 sequences, roughly 94% of which are singletons. Sample: CD4+ T cells from PBMCs. The receptors come from a human donor with multiple sclerosis. Each CDR3 is given with its conserved first and last residue. The D gene is left open where the match is weak. Clone size, where shown, is once, few, many, or a class for clones that have expanded.

V gene: TRBV20-1; D gene: TRBD1; clone size: -; J gene: TRBJ2-7; CDR3 DNA: TGCAGTGCTCTTTCGGGACAGGGGAGTAGGCACGAGCAGTACTTC; CDR3 protein: CSALSGQGSRHEQYF
V gene: TRBV30; D gene: -; clone size: -; J gene: TRBJ2-7; CDR3 DNA: TGTGCCTTTGGAGCGGAGAGGGCCGGCTACGAGCAGTACTTC; CDR3 protein: CAFGAERAGYEQYF
V gene: TRBV3-1; D gene: -; clone size: -; J gene: TRBJ2-7; CDR3 DNA: TGTGCCAGCGAAAAAGCGGATGGAGACGAGCAGTACTTC; CDR3 protein: CASEKADGDEQYF
V gene: TRBV23-1; D gene: -; clone size: -; J gene: TRBJ2-1; CDR3 DNA: TGCGCCAGCAGTCAGCCTTCTTCAATCTGGGGGGGGCCTTCAACCTACAATGAGCAGTTCTTC; CDR3 protein: CASSQPSSIWGGPSTYNEQFF
V gene: TRBV6-2/TRBV6-3; D gene: -; clone size: -; J gene: TRBJ2-7; CDR3 DNA: TGTGCCAGTCTCGGGAATAGTAACTACGAGCAGTACTTC; CDR3 protein: CASLGNSNYEQYF
V gene: TRBV21-1; D gene: -; clone size: -; J gene: TRBJ2-6; CDR3 DNA: TGTGCCAGCCACGGGACAGGGAGGTCTGGGGCCAACGTCCTGACTTTC; CDR3 protein: CASHGTGRSGANVLTF
V gene: TRBV12-3/TRBV12-4; D gene: -; clone size: -; J gene: TRBJ1-2; CDR3 DNA: TGTGCCAGCAGAACGGACACCTCAAACTATGGCTACACCTTC; CDR3 protein: CASRTDTSNYGYTF
V gene: TRBV7-8; D gene: TRBD1; clone size: once; J gene: TRBJ1-1; CDR3 DNA: TGTGCCAGCAGCACAGGGACAGGGGGCAGGGGGATCACTGAAGCTTTCTTT; CDR3 protein: CASSTGTGGRGITEAFF
V gene: TRBV4-3; D gene: -; clone size: -; J gene: TRBJ1-1; CDR3 DNA: TGCGCCAGCAGCCAAGAGCCTCTAGGGAACACTGAAGCTTTCTTT; CDR3 protein: CASSQEPLGNTEAFF
V gene: TRBV6-5; D gene: -; clone size: -; J gene: TRBJ2-2; CDR3 DNA: TGTGCCAGCGGGAGGACTATTTTTTCCGGGGAGCTGTTTTTT; CDR3 protein: CASGRTIFSGELFF
V gene: TRBV7-2; D gene: TRBD1; clone size: -; J gene: TRBJ2-5; CDR3 DNA: TGTGCCAGCAGCTGGAACCCGGGACAGGGAGAGACCCAGTACTTC; CDR3 protein: CASSWNPGQGETQYF
V gene: TRBV2; D gene: TRBD2; clone size: once; J gene: TRBJ2-7; CDR3 DNA: TGTGCCAGCAACCCACTAGCGGGAGTTTACGAGCAGTACTTC; CDR3 protein: CASNPLAGVYEQYF
V gene: TRBV10-3; D gene: -; clone size: once; J gene: TRBJ2-1; CDR3 DNA: TGTGCCATCGGGGACCACCGCAATGAGCAGTTCTTC; CDR3 protein: CAIGDHRNEQFF
V gene: TRBV5-4; D gene: TRBD1; clone size: -; J gene: TRBJ2-7; CDR3 DNA: TGTGCCAGCAGCTCCTGGACAGGGTCTAGCTCCTACGAGCAGTACTTC; CDR3 protein: CASSSWTGSSSYEQYF
V gene: TRBV4-1; D gene: -; clone size: -; J gene: TRBJ2-7; CDR3 DNA: TGCGCCAGCAGCCAATTTTCTGCGGGCTACGAGCAGTACTTC; CDR3 protein: CASSQFSAGYEQYF
V gene: TRBV29-1; D gene: -; clone size: -; J gene: TRBJ2-7; CDR3 DNA: TGCAGCGTTCGGGCGGACTCCTACGAGCAGTACTTC; CDR3 protein: CSVRADSYEQYF
V gene: TRBV23-1; D gene: -; clone size: -; J gene: TRBJ2-7; CDR3 DNA: TGCGCCAGCAGTCAATCGCGGTATGGCAGCCTGAAATGGGAGCAGTACTTC; CDR3 protein: CASSQSRYGSLKWEQYF
V gene: TRBV20-1; D gene: -; clone size: -; J gene: TRBJ2-7; CDR3 DNA: TGCAGTGCCGATTTGCAGGGACTCAGCGAGCAGTACTTC; CDR3 protein: CSADLQGLSEQYF
V gene: TRBV11-2; D gene: TRBD1; clone size: -; J gene: TRBJ1-1; CDR3 DNA: TGTGCCAGCAGCAGACTCAGGGGGCAGCGTACGAACACTGAAGCTTTCTTT; CDR3 protein: CASSRLRGQRTNTEAFF
V gene: TRBV10-3; D gene: -; clone size: -; J gene: TRBJ1-1; CDR3 DNA: TGTGCCATCAGTGTCGAATTGGGACGGGAAGCTTTCTTT; CDR3 protein: CAISVELGREAFF
V gene: TRBV4-2; D gene: TRBD2; clone size: -; J gene: TRBJ2-7; CDR3 DNA: TGTGCCAGCGTGCCGGCCGGGACTAGCGGGAAGTACGAGCAGTACTTC; CDR3 protein: CASVPAGTSGKYEQYF
V gene: TRBV7-2; D gene: -; clone size: few; J gene: TRBJ2-7; CDR3 DNA: TGTGCCAGCAGCTTAGGTGGCAGGAGCTACGAGCAGTACTTC; CDR3 protein: CASSLGGRSYEQYF
V gene: TRBV30; D gene: -; clone size: -; J gene: TRBJ1-5; CDR3 DNA: TGTGCCTGGAGTGGAGGGATCGGCAATCAGCCCCAGCATTTT; CDR3 protein: CAWSGGIGNQPQHF